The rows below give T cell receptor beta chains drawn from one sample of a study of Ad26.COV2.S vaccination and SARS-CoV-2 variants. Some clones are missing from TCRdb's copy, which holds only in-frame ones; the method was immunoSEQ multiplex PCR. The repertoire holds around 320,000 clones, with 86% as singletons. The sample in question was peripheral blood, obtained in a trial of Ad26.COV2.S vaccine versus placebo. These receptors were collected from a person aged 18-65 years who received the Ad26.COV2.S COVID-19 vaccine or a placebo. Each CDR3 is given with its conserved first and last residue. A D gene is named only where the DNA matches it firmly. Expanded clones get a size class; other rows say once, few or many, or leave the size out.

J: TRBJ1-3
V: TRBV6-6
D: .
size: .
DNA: TGTGCCAGCAGAAACAAGGGGGGCGCCCCGTATTTT
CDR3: CASRNKGGAPYF

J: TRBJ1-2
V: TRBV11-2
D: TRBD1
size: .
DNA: TGTGCCAGCAGCCCGGACAGGGGGAAGTATGGCTACACCTTC
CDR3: CASSPDRGKYGYTF

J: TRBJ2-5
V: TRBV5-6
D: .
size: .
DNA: TGTGCCAGCAGCTTGAGAGAGACCCAGTACTTC
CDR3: CASSLRETQYF

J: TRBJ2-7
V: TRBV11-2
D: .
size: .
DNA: TGTGCCAGCAGCTTATTGGGAGACCGCTACGAGCAGTACTTC
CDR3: CASSLLGDRYEQYF

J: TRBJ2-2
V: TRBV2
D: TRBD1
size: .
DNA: TGTGCCAGCCGGGGACAGGCGAACACCGGGGAGCTGTTTTTT
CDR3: CASRGQANTGELFF

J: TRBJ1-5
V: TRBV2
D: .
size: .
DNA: TGTGCCAGCAGTGAACAAGGGCAGGCCGGCCAGCCCCAGCATTTT
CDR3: CASSEQGQAGQPQHF

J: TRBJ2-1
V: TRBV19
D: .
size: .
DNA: TGTGCCAGTAGTAGGGCGGGGCTTTACAATGAGCAGTTCTTC
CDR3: CASSRAGLYNEQFF

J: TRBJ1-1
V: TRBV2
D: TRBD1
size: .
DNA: TGTGCCAGCAGTGAGCCCGGACAGGGGTTCACTGAAGCTTTCTTT
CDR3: CASSEPGQGFTEAFF

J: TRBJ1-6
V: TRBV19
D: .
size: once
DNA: TGTGCCAGTACCCCCAGGAGCTCCTATAATTCACCCCTCCACTTT
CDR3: CASTPRSSYNSPLHF

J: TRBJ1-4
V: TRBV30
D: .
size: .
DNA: TGTGCCTGGAGTGTACCAGGGGCGGCCGAAAAACTGTTTTTT
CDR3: CAWSVPGAAEKLFF

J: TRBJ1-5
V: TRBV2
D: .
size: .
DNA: TGTGCCAGCAGTGAATTTGGAGGGGGAGGGCCCCAGCATTTT
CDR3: CASSEFGGGGPQHF

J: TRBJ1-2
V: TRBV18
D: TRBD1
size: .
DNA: TGTGCCAGCTCACCAATGGGACAGGGAAACACCTTC
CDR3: CASSPMGQGNTF

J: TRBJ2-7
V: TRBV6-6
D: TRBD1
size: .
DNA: TGTGCCAGCAACCGTACTCCGGGACAGGGTACATCCGAGCAGTACTTC
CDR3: CASNRTPGQGTSEQYF

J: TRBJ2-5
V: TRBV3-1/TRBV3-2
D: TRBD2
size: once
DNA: TGTGCCAGCAGCCAAGCGGGGGGTCTTGAAGAGACCCAGTACTTC
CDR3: CASSQAGGLEETQYF

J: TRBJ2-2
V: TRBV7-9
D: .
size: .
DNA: TGTGCCAGCAGCTTTAACAGGGATGGGGCCGGGGAGCTGTTTTTT
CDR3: CASSFNRDGAGELFF

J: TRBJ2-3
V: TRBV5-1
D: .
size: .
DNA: TGCGCCAGCACCCGGACAGTCCGCACAGATACGCAGTATTTT
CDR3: CASTRTVRTDTQYF

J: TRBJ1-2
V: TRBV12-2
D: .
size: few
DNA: TGTGCAAGTCGCTTTATGCAGGGGTCTTCTTATGGCTACACCTTC
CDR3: CASRFMQGSSYGYTF

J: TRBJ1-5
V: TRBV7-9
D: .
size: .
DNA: TGTGCCAGCAGCTTAGCGCTGGGGGGACTCAATCAGCCCCAGCATTTT
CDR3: CASSLALGGLNQPQHF

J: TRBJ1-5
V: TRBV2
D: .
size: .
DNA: TGTGCCAGCGCGAATACAGGGTGGGGGCAGCCCCAGCATTTT
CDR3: CASANTGWGQPQHF

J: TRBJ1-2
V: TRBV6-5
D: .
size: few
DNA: TGTGCCAGCAGTTTCACAGGTGCAGGCGGCTACACCTTC
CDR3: CASSFTGAGGYTF

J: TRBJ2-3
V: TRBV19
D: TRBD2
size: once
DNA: TGTGCCAGTCCGACGGAAGCGGGGGGCTCGACAGATACGCAGTATTTT
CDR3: CASPTEAGGSTDTQYF

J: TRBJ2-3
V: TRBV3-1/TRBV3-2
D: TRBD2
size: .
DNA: TGTGCCAGCAGCCAAGTTTTACTAGCGAAAGCAGATACGCAGTATTTT
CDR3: CASSQVLLAKADTQYF

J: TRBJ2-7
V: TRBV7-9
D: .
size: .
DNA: TGTGCCAGCAGCTCGGCGTCGGGACCCTACGAGCAGTACTTC
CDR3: CASSSASGPYEQYF

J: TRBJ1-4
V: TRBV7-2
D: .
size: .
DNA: TGTGCCAGCAGCCCCACGGCCAGGAGGGAAAAACTGTTTTTT
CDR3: CASSPTARREKLFF

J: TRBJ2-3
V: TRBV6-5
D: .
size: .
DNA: TGTGCCGCAACTAAGGTCGCTACAGATACGCAGTATTTT
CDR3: CAATKVATDTQYF

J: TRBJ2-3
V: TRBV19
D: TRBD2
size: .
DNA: TGTGCCAGTAGTATGGCTAGCGGGGGGGCTATCACAGATACGCAGTATTTT
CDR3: CASSMASGGAITDTQYF

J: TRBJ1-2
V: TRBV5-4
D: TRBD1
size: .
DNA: TGTGCCAGCAGCTTGGGGGGACAGGGAGCTAACTATGGCTACACCTTC
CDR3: CASSLGGQGANYGYTF

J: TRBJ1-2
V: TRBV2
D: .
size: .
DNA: TGTGCCAGCAGTGGGTACTATGGCTACACCTTC
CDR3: CASSGYYGYTF

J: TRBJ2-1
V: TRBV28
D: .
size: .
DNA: TGTGCCAGCAGTTTGTCGGTGAATGAGCAGTTCTTC
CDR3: CASSLSVNEQFF

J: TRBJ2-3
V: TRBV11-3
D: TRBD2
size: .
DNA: TGTGCCAGCAGTACCTCGTTTTTTGGGACAGCGGGGGGGTATGCAGATACGCAGTATTTT
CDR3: CASSTSFFGTAGGYADTQYF

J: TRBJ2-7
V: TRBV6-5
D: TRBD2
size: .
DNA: TGTGCCAGCAGTTTTACTAGCGGGGCTACCTACGAGCAGTACTTC
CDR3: CASSFTSGATYEQYF

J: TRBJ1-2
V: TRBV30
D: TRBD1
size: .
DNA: TGTGCCTGGAAAATAGGGACAGGGGGCTGGTATGGCTACACCTTC
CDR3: CAWKIGTGGWYGYTF

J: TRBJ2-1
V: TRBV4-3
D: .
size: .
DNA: TGCGCCAGCAGCCAAGGGTCAACTAGCAAGTACAATGAGCAGTTCTTC
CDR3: CASSQGSTSKYNEQFF

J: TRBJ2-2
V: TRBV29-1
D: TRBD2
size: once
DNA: TGCAGCGTGGGGCGGGGGAACAGCCCGAACACCGGGGAGCTGTTTTTT
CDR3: CSVGRGNSPNTGELFF

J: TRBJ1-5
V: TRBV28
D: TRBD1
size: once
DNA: TGTGCCAGCTCCAGGGGGATGCTGGGTCAGCCCCAGCATTTT
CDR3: CASSRGMLGQPQHF

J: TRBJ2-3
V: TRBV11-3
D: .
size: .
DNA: TGTGCCAGCAGCTCCCGATTTGTGGGCACAGATACGCAGTATTTT
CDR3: CASSSRFVGTDTQYF

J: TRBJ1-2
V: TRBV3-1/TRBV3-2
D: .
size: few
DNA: TGTGCCAGCAGCCACGGTAAAGGTGGCTACACCTTC
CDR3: CASSHGKGGYTF

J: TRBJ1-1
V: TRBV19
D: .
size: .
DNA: TGTGCCAGCCTTCAAAGGGACGGAGAAGCTTTCTTT
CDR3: CASLQRDGEAFF

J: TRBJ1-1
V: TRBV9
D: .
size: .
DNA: TGTGCCAGCAGCGTAGGGCCCACGAACACTGAAGCTTTCTTT
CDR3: CASSVGPTNTEAFF

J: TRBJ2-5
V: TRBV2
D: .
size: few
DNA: TGTGCCAGCATATACCGGCCGCTAGAGACCCAGTACTTC
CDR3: CASIYRPLETQYF

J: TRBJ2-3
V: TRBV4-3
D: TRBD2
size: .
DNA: TGCGCCAGCAGCCAAGACGTAGCGGGGGGATCAGATACGCAGTATTTT
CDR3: CASSQDVAGGSDTQYF

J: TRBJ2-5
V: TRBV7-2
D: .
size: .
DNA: TGTGCCAGCAGCTTAGCCAGCGGGCAAGAGACCCAGTACTTC
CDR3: CASSLASGQETQYF

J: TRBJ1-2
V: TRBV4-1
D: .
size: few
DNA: TGCGCCAGCAGCCATCGGGGTTTGGGCTACACCTTC
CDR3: CASSHRGLGYTF

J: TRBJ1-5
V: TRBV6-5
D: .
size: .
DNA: TGTGCCAGCAGGAAGAGTAACAGGGACAATCAGCCCCAGCATTTT
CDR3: CASRKSNRDNQPQHF

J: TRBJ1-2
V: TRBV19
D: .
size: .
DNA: TGTGCCAGTATACAGGGAAATGGCTACACCTTC
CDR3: CASIQGNGYTF

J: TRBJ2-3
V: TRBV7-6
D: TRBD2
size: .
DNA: TGTGCCAGCAGCATGGGACTAGCGGGGGGTATTAGCACAGATACGCAGTATTTT
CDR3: CASSMGLAGGISTDTQYF